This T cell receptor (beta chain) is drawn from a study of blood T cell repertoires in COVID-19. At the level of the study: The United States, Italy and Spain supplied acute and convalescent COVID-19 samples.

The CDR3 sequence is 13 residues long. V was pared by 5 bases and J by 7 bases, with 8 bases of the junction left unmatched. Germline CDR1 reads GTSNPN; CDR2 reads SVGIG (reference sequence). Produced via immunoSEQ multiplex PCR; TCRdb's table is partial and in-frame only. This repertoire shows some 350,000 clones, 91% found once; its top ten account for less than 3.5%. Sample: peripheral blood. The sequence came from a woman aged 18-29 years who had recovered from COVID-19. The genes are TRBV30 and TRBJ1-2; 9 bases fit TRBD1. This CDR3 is CAWDWGTGTGYTF. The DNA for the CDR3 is TGTGCCTGGGATTGGGGGACAGGGACTGGCTACACCTTC.